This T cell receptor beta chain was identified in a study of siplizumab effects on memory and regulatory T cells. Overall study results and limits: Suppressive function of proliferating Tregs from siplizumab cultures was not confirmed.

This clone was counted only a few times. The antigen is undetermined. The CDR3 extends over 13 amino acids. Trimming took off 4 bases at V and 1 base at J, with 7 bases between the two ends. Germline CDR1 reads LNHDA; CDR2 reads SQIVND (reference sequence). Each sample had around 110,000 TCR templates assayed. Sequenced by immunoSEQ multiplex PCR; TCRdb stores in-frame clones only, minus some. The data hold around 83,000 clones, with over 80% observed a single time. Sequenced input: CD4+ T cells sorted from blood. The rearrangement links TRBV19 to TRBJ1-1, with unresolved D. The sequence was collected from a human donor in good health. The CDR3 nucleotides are TGTGCCAGTAGTAAGACCCGGAACACTGAAGCTTTCTTT. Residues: CASSKTRNTEAFF.